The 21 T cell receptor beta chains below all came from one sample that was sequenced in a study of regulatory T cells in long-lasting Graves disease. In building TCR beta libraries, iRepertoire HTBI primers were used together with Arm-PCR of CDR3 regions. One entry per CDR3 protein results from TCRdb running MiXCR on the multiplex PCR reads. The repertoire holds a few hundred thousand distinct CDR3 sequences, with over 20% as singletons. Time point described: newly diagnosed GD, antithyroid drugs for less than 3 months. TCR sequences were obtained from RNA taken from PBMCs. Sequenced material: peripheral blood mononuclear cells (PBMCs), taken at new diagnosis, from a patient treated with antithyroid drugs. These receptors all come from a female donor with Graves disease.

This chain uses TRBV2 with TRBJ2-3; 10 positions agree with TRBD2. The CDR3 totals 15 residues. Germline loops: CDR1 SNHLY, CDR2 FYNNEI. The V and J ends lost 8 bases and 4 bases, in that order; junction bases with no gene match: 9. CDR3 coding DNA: TGTGCCAGCTACGGCCTAGCGGGAGTCCCAGATACGCAGTATTTT. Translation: CASYGLAGVPDTQYF.

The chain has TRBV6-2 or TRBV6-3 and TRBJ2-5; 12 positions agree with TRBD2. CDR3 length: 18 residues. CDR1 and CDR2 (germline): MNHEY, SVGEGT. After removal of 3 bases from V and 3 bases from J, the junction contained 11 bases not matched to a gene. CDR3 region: CASSYGTSGGRGEETQYF. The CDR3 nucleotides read TGTGCCAGCAGTTATGGAACTAGCGGGGGGCGAGGAGAAGAGACCCAGTACTTC.

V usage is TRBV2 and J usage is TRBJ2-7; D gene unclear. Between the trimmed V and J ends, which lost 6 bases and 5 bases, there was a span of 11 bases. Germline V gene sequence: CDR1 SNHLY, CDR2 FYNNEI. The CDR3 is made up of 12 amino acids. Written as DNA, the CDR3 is TGTGCCAGCAGGCCCTTCGAAAACGAGCAGTACTTC. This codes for CASRPFENEQYF.

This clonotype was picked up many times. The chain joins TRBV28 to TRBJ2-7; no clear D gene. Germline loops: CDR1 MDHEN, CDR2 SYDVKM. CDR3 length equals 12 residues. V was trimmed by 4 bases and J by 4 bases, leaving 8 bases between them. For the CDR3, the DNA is TGTGCCAGCAGTTCTCGACCGTACGAGCAGTACTTC. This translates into CASSSRPYEQYF. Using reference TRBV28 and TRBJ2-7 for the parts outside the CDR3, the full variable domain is DVKVTQSSRYLVKRTGEKVFLECVQDMDHENMFWYRQDPGLGLRLIYFSYDVKMKEKGDIPEGYSVSREKKERFSLILESASTNQTSMYLCASSSRPYEQYFGPGTRLTVT.

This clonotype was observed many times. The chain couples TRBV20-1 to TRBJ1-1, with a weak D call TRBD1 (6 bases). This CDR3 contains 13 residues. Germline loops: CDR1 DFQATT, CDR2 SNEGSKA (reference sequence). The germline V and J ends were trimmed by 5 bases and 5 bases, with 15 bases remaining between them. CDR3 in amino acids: CSAPGGGRTEAFF. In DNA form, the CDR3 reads TGCAGTGCTCCTGGGGGCGGGCGGACTGAAGCTTTCTTT.

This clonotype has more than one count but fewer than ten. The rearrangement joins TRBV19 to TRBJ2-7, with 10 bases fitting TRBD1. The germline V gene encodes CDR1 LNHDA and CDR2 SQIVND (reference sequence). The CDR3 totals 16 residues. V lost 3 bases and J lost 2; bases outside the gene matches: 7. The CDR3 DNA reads TGTGCCAGTAGTATCAGATCCGGGACAGGGGCCTACGAGCAGTACTTC. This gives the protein CASSIRSGTGAYEQYF.

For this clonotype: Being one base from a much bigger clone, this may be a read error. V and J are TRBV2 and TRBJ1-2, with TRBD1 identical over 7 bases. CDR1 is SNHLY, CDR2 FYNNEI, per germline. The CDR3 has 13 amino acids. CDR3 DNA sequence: TGTGCCAGCAGAGAAGACAGGGCGGAGGGCTACACCTTC. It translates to CASREDRAEGYTF.

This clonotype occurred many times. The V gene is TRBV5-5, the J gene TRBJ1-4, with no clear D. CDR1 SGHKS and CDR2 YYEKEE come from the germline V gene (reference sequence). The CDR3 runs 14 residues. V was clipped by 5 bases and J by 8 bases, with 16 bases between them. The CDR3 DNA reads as TGTGCCAGCAGAAGGACTGGGGTGGGAGAAAAACTGTTTTTT. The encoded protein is CASRRTGVGEKLFF.

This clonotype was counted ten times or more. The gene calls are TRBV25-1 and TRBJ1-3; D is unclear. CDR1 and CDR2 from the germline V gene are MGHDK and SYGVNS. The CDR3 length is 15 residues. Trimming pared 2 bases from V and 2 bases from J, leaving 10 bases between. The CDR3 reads CASSEEAGAGNTIYF. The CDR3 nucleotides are TGTGCCAGCAGTGAAGAGGCAGGAGCTGGAAACACCATATATTTT.

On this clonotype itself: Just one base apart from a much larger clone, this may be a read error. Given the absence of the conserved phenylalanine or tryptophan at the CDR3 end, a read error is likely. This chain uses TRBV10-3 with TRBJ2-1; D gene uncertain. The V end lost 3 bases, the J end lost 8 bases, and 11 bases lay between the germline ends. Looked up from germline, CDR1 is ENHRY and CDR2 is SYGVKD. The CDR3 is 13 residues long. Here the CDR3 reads CAISESNADEQFL. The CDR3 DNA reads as TGTGCCATCAGTGAAAGTAATGCGGATGAGCAGTTCCTC.

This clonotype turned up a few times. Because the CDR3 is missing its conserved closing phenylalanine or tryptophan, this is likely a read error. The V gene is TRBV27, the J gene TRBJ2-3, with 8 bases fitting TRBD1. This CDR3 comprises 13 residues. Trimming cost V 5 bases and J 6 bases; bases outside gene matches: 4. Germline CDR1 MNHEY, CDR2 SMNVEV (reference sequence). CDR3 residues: CASSEQGEDTQYS. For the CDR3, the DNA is TGTGCCAGCAGTGAACAGGGGGAGGATACGCAGTATTCT.

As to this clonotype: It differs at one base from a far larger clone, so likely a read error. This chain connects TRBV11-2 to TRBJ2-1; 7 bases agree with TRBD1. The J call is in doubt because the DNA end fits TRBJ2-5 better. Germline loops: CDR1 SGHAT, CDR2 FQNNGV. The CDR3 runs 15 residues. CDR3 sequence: CVSSYLGTVPETQYF. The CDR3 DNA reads TGTGTCAGCAGCTACCTGGGGACAGTCCCGGAGACCCAGTACTTC.

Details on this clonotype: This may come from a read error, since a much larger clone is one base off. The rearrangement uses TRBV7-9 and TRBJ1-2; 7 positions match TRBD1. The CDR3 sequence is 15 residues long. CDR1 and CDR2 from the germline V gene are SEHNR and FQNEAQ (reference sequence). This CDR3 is CASSPGTERNYGYSF. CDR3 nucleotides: TGTGCCAGCAGTCCCGGGACAGAGAGAAACTATGGCTACAGCTTC. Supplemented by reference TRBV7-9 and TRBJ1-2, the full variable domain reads DTGVSQNPRHKITKRGQNVTFRCDPISEHNRLYWYRQTLGQGPEFLTYFQNEAQLEKSRLLSDRFSAERPKGSFSTLEIQRTEQGDSAMYLCASSPGTERNYGYSFGSGTRLTVV.

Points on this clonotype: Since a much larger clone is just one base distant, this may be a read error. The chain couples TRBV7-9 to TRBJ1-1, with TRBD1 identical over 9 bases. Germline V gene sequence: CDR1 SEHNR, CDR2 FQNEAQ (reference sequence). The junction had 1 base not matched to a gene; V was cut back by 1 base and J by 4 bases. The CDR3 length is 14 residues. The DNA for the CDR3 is TGTGCCAGCAGCTTAGGGGGACAGGGCACTGAAGCTTTCTTT. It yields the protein CASSLGGQGTEAFF.

CDR3 sequence (DNA): TGTGCCAGTAGTTGGGGGTATGGTGACAATGAGCAGTTCTTC. It translates to CASSWGYGDNEQFF. V is TRBV19 and J is TRBJ2-1; either TRBD1 or TRBD2 may fit D (5 bases each). The CDR3 is 14 amino acids. From germline, CDR1 is LNHDA and CDR2 SQIVND (reference sequence). Between the trimmed V and J ends, which lost 5 bases and 5 bases, there was a span of 13 bases.

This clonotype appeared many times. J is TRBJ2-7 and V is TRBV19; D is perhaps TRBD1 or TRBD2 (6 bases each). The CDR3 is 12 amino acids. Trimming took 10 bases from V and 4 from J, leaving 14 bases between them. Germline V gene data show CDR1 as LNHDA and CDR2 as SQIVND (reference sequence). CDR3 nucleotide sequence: TGTGCCACTGATGGGGGGCCGTACGAGCAGTACTTC. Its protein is CATDGGPYEQYF.

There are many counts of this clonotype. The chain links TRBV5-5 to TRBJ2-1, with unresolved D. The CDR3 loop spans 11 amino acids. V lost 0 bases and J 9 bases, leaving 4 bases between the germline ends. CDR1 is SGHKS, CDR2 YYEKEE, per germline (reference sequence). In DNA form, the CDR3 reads TGTGCCAGCAGCTTGGTGGGTGAGCAGTTCTTC. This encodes CASSLVGEQFF.

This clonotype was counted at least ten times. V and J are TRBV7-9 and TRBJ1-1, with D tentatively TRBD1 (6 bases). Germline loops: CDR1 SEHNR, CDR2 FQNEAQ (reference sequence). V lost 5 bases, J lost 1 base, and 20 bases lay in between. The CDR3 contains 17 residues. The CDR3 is CASSPMGQGQRNTEAFF. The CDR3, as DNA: TGTGCCAGCAGCCCCATGGGGCAGGGGCAGAGGAACACTGAAGCTTTCTTT.

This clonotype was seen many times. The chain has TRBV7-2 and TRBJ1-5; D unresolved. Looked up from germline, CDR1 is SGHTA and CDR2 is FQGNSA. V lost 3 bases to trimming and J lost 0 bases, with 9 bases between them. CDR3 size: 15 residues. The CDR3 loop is CASSFNGDSNQPQHF. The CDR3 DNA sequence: TGTGCCAGCAGCTTTAACGGGGATAGCAATCAGCCCCAGCATTTT.

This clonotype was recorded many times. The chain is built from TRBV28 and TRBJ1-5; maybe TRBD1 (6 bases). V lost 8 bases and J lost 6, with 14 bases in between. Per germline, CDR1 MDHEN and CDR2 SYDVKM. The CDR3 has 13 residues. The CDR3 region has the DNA TGTGCCAGCCTAAGGGGGTGGGGTCAGCCCCAGCATTTT. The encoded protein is CASLRGWGQPQHF.

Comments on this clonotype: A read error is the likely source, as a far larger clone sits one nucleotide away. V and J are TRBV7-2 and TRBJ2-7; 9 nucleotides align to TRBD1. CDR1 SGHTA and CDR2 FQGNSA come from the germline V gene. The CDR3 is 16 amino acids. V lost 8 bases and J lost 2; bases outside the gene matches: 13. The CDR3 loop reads CASDTKPGQGAYEQYF. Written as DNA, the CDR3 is TGTGCCAGCGACACCAAACCGGGACAGGGTGCCTACGAGCAGTACTTC.